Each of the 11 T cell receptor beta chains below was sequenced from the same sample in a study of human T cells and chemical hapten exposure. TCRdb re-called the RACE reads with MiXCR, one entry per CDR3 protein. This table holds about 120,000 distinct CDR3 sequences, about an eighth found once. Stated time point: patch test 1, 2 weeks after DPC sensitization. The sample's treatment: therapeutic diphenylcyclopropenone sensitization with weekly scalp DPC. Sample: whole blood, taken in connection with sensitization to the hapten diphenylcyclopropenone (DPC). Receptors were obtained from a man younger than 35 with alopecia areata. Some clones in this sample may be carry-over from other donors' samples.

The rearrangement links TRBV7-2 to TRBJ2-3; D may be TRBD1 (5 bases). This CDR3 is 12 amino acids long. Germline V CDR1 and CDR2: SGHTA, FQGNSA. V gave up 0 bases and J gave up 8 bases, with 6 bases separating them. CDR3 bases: TGTGCCAGCAGCTTAGCGCAGGGTACGCAGTATTTT. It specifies CASSLAQGTQYF.

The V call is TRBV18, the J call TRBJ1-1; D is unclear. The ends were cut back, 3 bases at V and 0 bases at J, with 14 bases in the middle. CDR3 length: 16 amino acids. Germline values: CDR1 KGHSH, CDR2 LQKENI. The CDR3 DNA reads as TGTGCCAGCTCACCTATGTCGAAAGGGTTGAACACTGAAGCTTTCTTT. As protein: CASSPMSKGLNTEAFF.

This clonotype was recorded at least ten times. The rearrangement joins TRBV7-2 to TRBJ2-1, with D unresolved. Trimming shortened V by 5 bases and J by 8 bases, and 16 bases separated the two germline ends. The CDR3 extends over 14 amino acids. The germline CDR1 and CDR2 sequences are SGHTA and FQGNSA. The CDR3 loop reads CASSPEPLDDEQFF. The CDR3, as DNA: TGTGCCAGCAGCCCGGAACCTCTGGACGATGAGCAGTTCTTC. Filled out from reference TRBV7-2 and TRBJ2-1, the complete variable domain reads GAGVSQSPSNKVTEKGKDVELRCDPISGHTALYWYRQSLGQGLEFLIYFQGNSAPDKSGLPSDRFSAERTGGSVSTLTIQRTQQEDSAVYLCASSPEPLDDEQFFGPGTRLTVL.

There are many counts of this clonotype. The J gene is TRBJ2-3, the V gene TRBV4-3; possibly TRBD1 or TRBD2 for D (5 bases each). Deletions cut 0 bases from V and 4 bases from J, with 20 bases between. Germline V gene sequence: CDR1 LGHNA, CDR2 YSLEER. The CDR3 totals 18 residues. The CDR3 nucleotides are TGCGCCAGCAGCCAAGATCTTGGTCAGGGACGATTCCCAGATACGCAGTATTTT. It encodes CASSQDLGQGRFPDTQYF.

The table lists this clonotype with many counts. CDR3 DNA sequence: TGTGCCAGCAGCGGAGGCGCAGGGTATGAAAAACTGTTTTTT. Its protein is CASSGGAGYEKLFF. This sequence joins TRBV7-2 and TRBJ1-4; possibly TRBD1 for D (5 bases). This CDR3 has 14 amino acids. The V end was cut by 5 bases, the J end by 6 bases, with 13 bases between. Germline V lookup: CDR1 SGHTA, CDR2 FQGNSA.

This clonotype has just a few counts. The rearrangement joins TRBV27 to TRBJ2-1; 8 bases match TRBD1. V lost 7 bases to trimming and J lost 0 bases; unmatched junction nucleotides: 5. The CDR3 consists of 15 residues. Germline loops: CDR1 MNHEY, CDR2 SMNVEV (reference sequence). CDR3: CASTKGTGSYNEQFF. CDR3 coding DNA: TGTGCCAGCACCAAGGGGACAGGCTCCTACAATGAGCAGTTCTTC.

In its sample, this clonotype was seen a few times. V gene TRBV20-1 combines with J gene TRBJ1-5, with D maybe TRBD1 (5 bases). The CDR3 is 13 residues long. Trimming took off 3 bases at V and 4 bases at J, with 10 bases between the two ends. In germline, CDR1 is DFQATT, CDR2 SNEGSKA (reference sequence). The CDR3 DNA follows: TGCAGTGCTAGCACGCCAGGGAATCAGCCCCAGCATTTT. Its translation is CSASTPGNQPQHF.

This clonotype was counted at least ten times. CDR3 loop: CASGQDIGNTQYF. As DNA, the CDR3 is TGTGCCAGCGGTCAGGATATTGGAAATACGCAGTATTTT. The rearrangement links TRBV6-6 to TRBJ2-3; D is unclear. CDR1 and CDR2 (germline): MNHNY, SVGAGI (reference sequence). The CDR3 is 13 amino acids. Deletions cut 8 bases from V and 7 bases from J, with 16 bases between.

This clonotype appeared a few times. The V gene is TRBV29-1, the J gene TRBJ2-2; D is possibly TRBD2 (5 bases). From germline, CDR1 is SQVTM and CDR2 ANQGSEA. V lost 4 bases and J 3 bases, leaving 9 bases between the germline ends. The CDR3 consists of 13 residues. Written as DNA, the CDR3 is TGCAGCGTTGCGGACGGGGACACCGGGGAGCTGTTTTTT. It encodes CSVADGDTGELFF.

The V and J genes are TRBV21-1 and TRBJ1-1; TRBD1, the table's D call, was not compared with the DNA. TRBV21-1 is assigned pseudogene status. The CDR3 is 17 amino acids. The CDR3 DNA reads TGTGCCAGCGACGTAAAACTGGGACAGGGAAGGAACACTGAAGCTTTCTTT. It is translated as CASDVKLGQGRNTEAFF.

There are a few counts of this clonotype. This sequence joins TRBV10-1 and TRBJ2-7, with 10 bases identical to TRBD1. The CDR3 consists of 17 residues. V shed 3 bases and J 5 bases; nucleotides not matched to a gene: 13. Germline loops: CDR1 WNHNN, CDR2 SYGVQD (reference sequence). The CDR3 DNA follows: TGCGCCAGCAGTGATTTCTCCTCTGACAGGGGGCTTGACGAGCAGTACTTC. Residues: CASSDFSSDRGLDEQYF.